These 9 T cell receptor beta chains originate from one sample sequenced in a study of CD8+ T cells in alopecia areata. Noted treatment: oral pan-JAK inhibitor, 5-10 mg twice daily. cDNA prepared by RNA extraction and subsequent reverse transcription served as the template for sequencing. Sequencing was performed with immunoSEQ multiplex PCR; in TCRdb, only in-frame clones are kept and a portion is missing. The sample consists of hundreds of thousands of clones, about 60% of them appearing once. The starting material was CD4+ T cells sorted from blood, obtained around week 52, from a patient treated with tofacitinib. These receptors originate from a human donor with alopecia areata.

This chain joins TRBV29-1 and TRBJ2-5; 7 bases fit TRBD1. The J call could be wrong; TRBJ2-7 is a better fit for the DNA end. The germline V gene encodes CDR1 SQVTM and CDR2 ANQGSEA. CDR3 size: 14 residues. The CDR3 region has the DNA TGCAGCGTTGAAGGGCAGGGGGTCGACTACGAGCAGTACTTC. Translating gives CSVEGQGVDYEQYF.

CDR3 protein: CASSPGPAEETQYF. For the CDR3, the DNA is TGTGCCAGCAGCCCAGGGCCAGCCGAAGAGACCCAGTACTTC. The chain couples TRBV5-4 to TRBJ2-5, with D possibly matching TRBD1 (5 bases). V lost 4 bases to trimming and J lost 3 bases, with 13 bases between them. CDR1 is SGHNT, CDR2 YYREEE, per germline (reference sequence). This CDR3 has 14 amino acids.

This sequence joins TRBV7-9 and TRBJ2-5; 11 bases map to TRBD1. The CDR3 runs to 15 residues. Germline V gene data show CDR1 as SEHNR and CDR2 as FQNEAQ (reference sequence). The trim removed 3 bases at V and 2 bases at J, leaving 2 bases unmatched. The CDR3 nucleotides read TGTGCCAGCAGCTTGGACAGGGGGCTGCAAGAGACCCAGTACTTC. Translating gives CASSLDRGLQETQYF.

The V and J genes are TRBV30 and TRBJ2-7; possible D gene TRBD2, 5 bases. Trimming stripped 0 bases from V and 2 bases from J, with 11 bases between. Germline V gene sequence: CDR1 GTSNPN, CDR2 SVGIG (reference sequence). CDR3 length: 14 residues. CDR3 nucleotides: TGTGCCTGGAGTGTATCGAGGGCAGCCTACGAGCAGTACTTC. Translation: CAWSVSRAAYEQYF.

The CDR3 DNA sequence: TGCAGCGTTAAAGGGAGTCGTGAGCAGTTCTTC. The encoded protein is CSVKGSREQFF. This chain joins TRBV29-1 and TRBJ2-1, with D possibly TRBD2 on 5 matching bases. V shed 5 bases and J shed 9 bases, with 11 bases lying between them. The CDR3 contains 11 residues. Germline CDR1 reads SQVTM; CDR2 reads ANQGSEA.

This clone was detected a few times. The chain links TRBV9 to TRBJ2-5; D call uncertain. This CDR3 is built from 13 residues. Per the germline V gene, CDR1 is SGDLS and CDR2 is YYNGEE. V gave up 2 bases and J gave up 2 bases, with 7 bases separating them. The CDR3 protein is CASSVSTQETQYF. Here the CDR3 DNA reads TGTGCCAGCAGCGTCAGTACTCAAGAGACCCAGTACTTC. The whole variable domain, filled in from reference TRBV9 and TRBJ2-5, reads DSGVTQTPKHLITATGQRVTLRCSPRSGDLSVYWYQQSLDQGLQFLIQYYNGEERAKGNILERFSAQQFPDLHSELNLSSLELGDSALYFCASSVSTQETQYFGPGTRLLVL.

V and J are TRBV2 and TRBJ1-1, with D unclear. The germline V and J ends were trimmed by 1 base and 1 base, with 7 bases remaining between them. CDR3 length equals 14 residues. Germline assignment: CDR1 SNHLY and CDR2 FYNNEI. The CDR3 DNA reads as TGTGCCAGCAGTGAAGGAGACGAGAACACTGAAGCTTTCTTT. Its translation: CASSEGDENTEAFF.

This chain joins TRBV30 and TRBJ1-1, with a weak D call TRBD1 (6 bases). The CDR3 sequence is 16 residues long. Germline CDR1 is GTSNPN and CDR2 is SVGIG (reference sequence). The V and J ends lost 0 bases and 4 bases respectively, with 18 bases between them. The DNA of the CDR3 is TGTGCCTGGAGTGTACCTACAGGGCTTTGGGGCACTGAAGCTTTCTTT. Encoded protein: CAWSVPTGLWGTEAFF.

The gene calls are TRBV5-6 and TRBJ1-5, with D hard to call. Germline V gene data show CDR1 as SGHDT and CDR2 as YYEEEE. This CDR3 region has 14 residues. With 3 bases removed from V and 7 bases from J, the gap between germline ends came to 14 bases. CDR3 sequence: CASSSSTRGQPQHF. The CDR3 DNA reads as TGTGCCAGCAGCTCCTCTACTAGAGGGCAGCCCCAGCATTTT.